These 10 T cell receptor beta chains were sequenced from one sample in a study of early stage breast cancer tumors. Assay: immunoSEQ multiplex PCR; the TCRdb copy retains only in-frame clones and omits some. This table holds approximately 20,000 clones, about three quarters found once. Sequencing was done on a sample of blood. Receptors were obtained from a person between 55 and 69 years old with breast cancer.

CDR3 bases: TGTGCCAGCAGTTCAAATGTACCGGGTCCCCACGAGCAGTACTTC. It is translated as CASSSNVPGPHEQYF. J is TRBJ2-7 and V is TRBV5-5; the D is unclear. The CDR3 is made up of 15 amino acids. Deletions cut 5 bases from V and 5 bases from J, with 20 bases between. Germline CDR1 reads SGHKS; CDR2 reads YYEKEE (reference sequence).

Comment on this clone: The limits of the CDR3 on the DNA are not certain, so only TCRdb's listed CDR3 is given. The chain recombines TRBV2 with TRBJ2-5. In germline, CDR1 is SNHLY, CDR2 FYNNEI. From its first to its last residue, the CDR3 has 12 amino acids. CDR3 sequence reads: CASSILGETQYF.

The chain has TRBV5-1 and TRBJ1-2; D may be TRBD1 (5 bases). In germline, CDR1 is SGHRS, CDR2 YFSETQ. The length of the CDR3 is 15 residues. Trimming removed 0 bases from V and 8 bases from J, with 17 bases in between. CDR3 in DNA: TGCGCCAGCAGCTTGGAGAGGACACCCACGGGCGGCTACACCTTC. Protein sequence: CASSLERTPTGGYTF.

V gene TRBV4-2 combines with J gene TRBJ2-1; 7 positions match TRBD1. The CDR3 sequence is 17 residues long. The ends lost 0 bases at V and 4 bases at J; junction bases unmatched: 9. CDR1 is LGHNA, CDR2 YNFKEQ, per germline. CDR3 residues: CASSQDLGGTAYNEQFF. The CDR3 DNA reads TGTGCCAGCAGCCAAGACCTAGGTGGGACAGCTTACAATGAGCAGTTCTTC.

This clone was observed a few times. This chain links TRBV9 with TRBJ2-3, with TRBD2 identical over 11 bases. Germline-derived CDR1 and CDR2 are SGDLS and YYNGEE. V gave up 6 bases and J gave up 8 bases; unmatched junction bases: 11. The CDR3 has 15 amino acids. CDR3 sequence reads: CASTALAGAAGTQYF. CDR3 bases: TGTGCCAGCACCGCACTAGCGGGGGCGGCGGGTACGCAGTATTTT.

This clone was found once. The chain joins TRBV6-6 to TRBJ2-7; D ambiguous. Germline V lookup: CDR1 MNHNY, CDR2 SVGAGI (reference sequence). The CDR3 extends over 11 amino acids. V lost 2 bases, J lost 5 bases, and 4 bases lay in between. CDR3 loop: CASSYAHEQYF. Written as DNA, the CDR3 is TGTGCCAGCAGTTACGCTCACGAGCAGTACTTC.

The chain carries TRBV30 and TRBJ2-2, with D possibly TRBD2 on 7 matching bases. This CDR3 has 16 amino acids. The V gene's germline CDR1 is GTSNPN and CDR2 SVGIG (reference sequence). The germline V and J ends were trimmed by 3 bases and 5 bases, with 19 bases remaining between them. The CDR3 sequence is CAWSHSLGGRTGELFF. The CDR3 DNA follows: TGTGCCTGGAGCCACTCTTTGGGGGGGCGGACCGGGGAGCTGTTTTTT. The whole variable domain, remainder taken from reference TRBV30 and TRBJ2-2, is SQTIHQWPATLVQPVGSPLSLECTVEGTSNPNLYWYRQAAGRGLQLLFYSVGIGQISSEVPQNLSASRPQDRQFILSSKKLLLSDSGFYLCAWSHSLGGRTGELFFGEGSRLTVL.

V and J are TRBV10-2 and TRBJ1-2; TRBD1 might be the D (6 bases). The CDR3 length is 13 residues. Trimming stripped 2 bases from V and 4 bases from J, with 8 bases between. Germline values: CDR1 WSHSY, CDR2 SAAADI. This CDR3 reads CASSERGSYGYTF. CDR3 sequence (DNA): TGCGCCAGCAGTGAGAGGGGGAGCTATGGCTACACCTTC.

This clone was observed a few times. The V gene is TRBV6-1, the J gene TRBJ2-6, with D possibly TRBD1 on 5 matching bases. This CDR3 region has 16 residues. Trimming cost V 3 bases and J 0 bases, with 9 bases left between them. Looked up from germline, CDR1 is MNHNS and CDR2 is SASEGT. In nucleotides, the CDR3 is TGTGCCAGCAGTGATGACAGCCTCTCTGGGGCCAACGTCCTGACTTTC. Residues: CASSDDSLSGANVLTF.

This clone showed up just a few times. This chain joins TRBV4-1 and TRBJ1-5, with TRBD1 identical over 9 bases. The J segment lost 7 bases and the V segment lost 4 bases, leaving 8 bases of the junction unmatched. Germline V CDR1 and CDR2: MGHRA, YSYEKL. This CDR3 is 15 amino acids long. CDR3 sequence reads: CASSLGTGRFQPQHF. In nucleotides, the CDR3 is TGCGCCAGCAGCCTGGGGACAGGGAGGTTCCAGCCCCAGCATTTT.